This T cell receptor beta chain is drawn from a study of cytomegalovirus exposure and HLA in healthy donors. The PCR was carried out with 60 Vbeta primers and 13 Jbeta primers. Profiling relied on immunoSEQ multiplex PCR, and the TCRdb table lists in-frame clones only, not all of them. The table lists about 210,000 clones, about nine tenths of them singletons. Study observations and caveats: A further, later analysis showed that HLA-associated TCR beta chains (compared with equally common others) were more clonally expanded. The number of N-insertions in an Asian-associated ancestry cluster was reportedly below the approximately 690-donor mean in a later analysis.

Note on this clone: The antigen remains undetermined.

The sequencing sample was made of PBMCs. This TCR was recovered from a boy under 10 years old in good health and CMV-seronegative.

The CDR3 is CASSPRTGTMNTEAFF. The CDR3, as DNA: TGTGCCAGCAGTCCGAGGACAGGGACCATGAACACTGAAGCTTTCTTT. The gene calls are TRBV28 and TRBJ1-1, with 8 nucleotides matching TRBD1. CDR3 length: 16 residues. J lost 0 bases, V lost 5 bases, and 8 bases had no gene match. Germline lookup yields CDR1 MDHEN and CDR2 SYDVKM.